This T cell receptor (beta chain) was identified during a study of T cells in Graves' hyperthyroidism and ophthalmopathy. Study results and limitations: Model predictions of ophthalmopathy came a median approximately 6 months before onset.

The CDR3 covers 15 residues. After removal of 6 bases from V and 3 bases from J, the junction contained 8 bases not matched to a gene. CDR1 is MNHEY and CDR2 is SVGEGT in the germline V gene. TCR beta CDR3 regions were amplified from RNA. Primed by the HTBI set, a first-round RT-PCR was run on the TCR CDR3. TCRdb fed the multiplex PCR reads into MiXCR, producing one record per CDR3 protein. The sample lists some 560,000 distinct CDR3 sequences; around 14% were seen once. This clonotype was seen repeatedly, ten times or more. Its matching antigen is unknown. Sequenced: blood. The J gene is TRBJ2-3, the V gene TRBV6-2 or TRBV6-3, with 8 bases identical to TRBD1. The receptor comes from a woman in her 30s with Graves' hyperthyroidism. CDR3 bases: TGTGCCAGCAGACAGTACAGGGGGACGACAGATACGCAGTATTTT. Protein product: CASRQYRGTTDTQYF.